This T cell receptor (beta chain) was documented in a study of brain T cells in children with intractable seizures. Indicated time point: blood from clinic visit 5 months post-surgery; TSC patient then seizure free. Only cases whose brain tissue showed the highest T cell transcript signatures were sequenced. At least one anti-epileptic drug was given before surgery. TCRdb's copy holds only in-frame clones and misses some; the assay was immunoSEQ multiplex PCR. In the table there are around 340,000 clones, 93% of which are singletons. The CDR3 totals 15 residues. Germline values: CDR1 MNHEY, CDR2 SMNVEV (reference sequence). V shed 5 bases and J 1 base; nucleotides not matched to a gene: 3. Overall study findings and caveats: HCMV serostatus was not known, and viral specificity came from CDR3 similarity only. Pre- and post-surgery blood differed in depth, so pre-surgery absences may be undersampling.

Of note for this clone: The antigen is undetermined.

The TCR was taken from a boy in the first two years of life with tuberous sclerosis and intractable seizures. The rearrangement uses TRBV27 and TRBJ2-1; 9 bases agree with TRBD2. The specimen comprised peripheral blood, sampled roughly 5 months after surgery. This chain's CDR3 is CASSPSGASYNEQFF. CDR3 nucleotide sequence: TGTGCCAGCAGTCCTAGCGGGGCATCCTACAATGAGCAGTTCTTC.